This T cell receptor (beta chain) is from a study of vaccination and CD4 T cells after COVID-19. An Oncomine TCR Beta short-read assay was used to sequence the DNA from cultured CD4+ T cells. Genomic DNA was drawn out of CD4+ T cells grown in culture. Using its own MiXCR run on the PCR reads, TCRdb lists one record per CDR3 protein. The sample shows roughly 9,300 distinct CDR3 sequences, less than 45% of them seen only once. Treatment indicated: approximately nine-day PBMC culture with coronavirus spike peptide pools or control peptides (ViraFEST assay). Collection of the unexposed donor's CD4+ T cells took place before the COVID-19 pandemic (2011-2018). On days 3 and 7, half the medium was swapped for fresh IL-2-containing medium. Probes of unexposed-donor CD4+ T cells used SARS-CoV-2 S/N and four cold-coronavirus spikes (cells permitting). This clonotype is medium-sized (0.01 to 0.1%). Its antigen is undetermined.

The sequencing sample was made of CD4+ T cells from blood, cultured in vitro. The clonotype was recovered from a human donor in good health.

CDR3 protein: CASSPDLVGGNTIYF. The DNA of the CDR3 is TGTGCCAGCAGTCCAGACCTAGTCGGTGGAAACACCATATATTTT. This chain connects TRBV27 to TRBJ1-3, with D unclear. CDR3 length equals 15 residues. The V and J ends lost 5 bases and 3 bases respectively, with 14 bases between them. CDR1 is MNHEY and CDR2 is SMNVEV in the germline V gene (reference sequence).